Presented here are 7 T cell receptor beta chains from one specimen sequenced in a study of cytomegalovirus exposure and HLA in healthy donors. In the PCR, 60 Vbeta and 13 Jbeta primers were used. Generated by immunoSEQ multiplex PCR, the TCRdb table keeps only in-frame clones and is missing some. The profile covers under 150,000 clones, with roughly 80% appearing a single time and over 8.5% taken by the ten largest. Material: PBMCs. The source of these receptors is a woman aged 45 to 65 in good health and CMV-seropositive.

The chain links TRBV4-1 to TRBJ2-1; 8 nucleotides line up with TRBD1. The V gene's germline CDR1 is MGHRA and CDR2 YSYEKL. The CDR3 covers 16 residues. Unmatched junction bases numbered 6, after V lost 1 base and J lost 4 bases. The DNA for the CDR3 is TGCGCCAGCAGCCAAGGGGTAGGACAGGGTTACAATGAGCAGTTCTTC. Protein product: CASSQGVGQGYNEQFF.

This clone appeared a single time. The chain recombines TRBV5-6 with TRBJ1-6; D possibly corresponds to TRBD1 (6 bases). The length of the CDR3 is 14 residues. Germline CDR1 SGHDT, CDR2 YYEEEE. The germline V and J ends were trimmed by 2 bases and 7 bases, with 10 bases remaining between them. CDR3 DNA sequence: TGTGCCAGCAGCTTTGACAGGAGAAATTCACCCCTCCACTTT. This sequence encodes CASSFDRRNSPLHF.

In this sample, this clone turned up once. The chain combines TRBV7-9 with TRBJ2-4; 9 nucleotides agree with TRBD1. The V and J ends lost 5 bases and 8 bases, in that order; junction bases with no gene match: 7. CDR3 size: 14 residues. Germline values: CDR1 SEHNR, CDR2 FQNEAQ (reference sequence). As DNA, the CDR3 is TGTGCCAGCAGCACCATGGACAGGGGTTACATTCAGTACTTC. This codes for CASSTMDRGYIQYF.

This chain joins TRBV29-1 and TRBJ2-5, with 10 bases that match TRBD1. From germline, CDR1 is SQVTM and CDR2 ANQGSEA. The CDR3 sequence is 17 residues long. The V and J ends lost 3 bases and 9 bases, in that order; junction bases with no gene match: 19. This chain's CDR3 is CSVDRGRTGGGSEAQYF. The CDR3 region has the DNA TGCAGCGTTGACAGAGGCCGGACAGGGGGAGGTAGTGAGGCCCAGTACTTC.

The rearrangement links TRBV5-1 to TRBJ2-1, with D possibly matching TRBD1 (5 bases). Germline CDR1 is SGHRS and CDR2 is YFSETQ. The CDR3 consists of 15 residues. Trimming removed 3 bases from V and 10 bases from J, with 20 bases in between. Written as DNA, the CDR3 is TGCGCCAGCAGCTGGACGGGCCTTTCACAGGAGGAGCAGTTCTTC. It specifies CASSWTGLSQEEQFF.

The chain uses TRBV28 and TRBJ1-4; 9 positions agree with TRBD1. V lost 6 bases, J lost 7 bases, and 9 bases stayed unmatched. CDR1 and CDR2 (germline): MDHEN, SYDVKM. This CDR3 contains 15 residues. The DNA for the CDR3 is TGTGCCAGCAGCCCACAGGGGGCCGACTCTGAAAAACTGTTTTTT. Translated: CASSPQGADSEKLFF.

CDR3 amino acids: CASSSGTGLGYTF. The CDR3 DNA reads TGTGCCAGCAGTTCCGGAACAGGGTTGGGCTACACCTTC. The chain recombines TRBV28 with TRBJ1-2; D possibly corresponds to TRBD1 (6 bases). V shed 4 bases and J shed 8 bases, with 14 bases lying between them. This CDR3 comprises 13 residues. CDR1 and CDR2 (germline): MDHEN, SYDVKM.